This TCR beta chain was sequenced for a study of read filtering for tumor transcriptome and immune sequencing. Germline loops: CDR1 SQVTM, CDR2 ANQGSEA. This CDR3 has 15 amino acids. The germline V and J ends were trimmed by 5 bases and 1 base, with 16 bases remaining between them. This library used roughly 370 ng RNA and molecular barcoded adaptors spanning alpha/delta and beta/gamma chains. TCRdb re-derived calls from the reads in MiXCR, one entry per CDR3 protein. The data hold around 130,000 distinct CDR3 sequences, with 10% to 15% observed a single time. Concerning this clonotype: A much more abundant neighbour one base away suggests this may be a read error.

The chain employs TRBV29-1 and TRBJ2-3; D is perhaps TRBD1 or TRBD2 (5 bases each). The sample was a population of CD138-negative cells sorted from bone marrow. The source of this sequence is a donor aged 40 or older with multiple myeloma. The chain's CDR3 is CSVSPRDLGTDTQYF. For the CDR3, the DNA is TGCAGCGTTTCCCCCCGGGACCTAGGCACAGATACGCAGTATTTT.